The clone carrying this TCR beta chain was counted at least ten times. Its antigen is as yet unknown. These data originate in a study of T cell repertoires in cytomegalovirus infection. Study details: Public signatures in TCR beta pointed to CMV infection and matching HLA type. Study-wide findings and caveats: The response measured ex vivo was dominated by TCR beta clonotypes (HLA-C-restricted and CMV-specific).

This CDR3 is 15 amino acids long. V lost 3 bases and J 0 bases, leaving 12 bases between the germline ends. Germline lookup yields CDR1 DFQATT and CDR2 SNEGSKA (reference sequence). One entry per CDR3 protein results from TCRdb running MiXCR on the reads. The sample has fewer than 250,000 distinct CDR3 sequences, around an eighth seen once; the top ten hold 1.6%. Sequencing was performed on PBMCs. This TCR came from a human donor in good health (CMV status not recorded). Some clones in this sample may be carry-over from other donors' samples. The chain employs TRBV20-1 and TRBJ1-5; perhaps TRBD1 as D (5 bases). The CDR3 region has the DNA TGCAGTGCTAGGGCCCCCGACAGTAGCAATCAGCCCCAGCATTTT. It yields the protein CSARAPDSSNQPQHF.